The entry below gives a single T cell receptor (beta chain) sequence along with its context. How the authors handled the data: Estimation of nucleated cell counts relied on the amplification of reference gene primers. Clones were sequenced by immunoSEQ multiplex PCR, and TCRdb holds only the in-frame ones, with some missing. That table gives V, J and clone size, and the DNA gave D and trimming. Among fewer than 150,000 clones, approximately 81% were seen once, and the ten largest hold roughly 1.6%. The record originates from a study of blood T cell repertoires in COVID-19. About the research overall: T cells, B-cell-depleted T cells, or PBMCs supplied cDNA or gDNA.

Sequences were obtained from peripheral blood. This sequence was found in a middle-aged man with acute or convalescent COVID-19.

The DNA for the CDR3 is TGTGCCAGCAGTTCGAGCGGGGTCACTGAAGCTTTCTTT. This translates into CASSSSGVTEAFF. V and J are TRBV12-3 or TRBV12-4 and TRBJ1-1; D is unclear. The ends were cut back, 4 bases at V and 4 bases at J, with 10 bases in the middle. CDR3 length: 13 amino acids.